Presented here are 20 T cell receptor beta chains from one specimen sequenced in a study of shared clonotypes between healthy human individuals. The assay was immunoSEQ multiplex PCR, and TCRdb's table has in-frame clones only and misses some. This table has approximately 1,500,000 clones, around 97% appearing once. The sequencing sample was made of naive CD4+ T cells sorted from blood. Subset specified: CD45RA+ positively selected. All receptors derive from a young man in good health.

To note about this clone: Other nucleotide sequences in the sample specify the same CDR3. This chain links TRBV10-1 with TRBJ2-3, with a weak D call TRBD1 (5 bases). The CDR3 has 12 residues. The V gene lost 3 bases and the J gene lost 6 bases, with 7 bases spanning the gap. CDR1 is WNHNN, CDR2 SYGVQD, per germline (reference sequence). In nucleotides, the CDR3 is TGCGCCAGCAGTGATCCAGGGGATACGCAGTATTTT. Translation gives CASSDPGDTQYF.

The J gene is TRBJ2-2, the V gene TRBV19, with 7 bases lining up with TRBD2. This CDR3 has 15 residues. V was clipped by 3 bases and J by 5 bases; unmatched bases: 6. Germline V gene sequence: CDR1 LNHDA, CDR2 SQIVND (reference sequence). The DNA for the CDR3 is TGTGCCAGTAGTATTGGCGGGAGTAAAACCGGGGAGCTGTTTTTT. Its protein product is CASSIGGSKTGELFF.

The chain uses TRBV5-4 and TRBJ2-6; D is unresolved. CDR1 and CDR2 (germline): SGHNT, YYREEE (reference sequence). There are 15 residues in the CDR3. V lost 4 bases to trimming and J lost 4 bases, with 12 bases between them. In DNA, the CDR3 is TGTGCCAGCAGCCCGAGCAAGGTGGGGGCCAACGTCCTGACTTTC. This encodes CASSPSKVGANVLTF.

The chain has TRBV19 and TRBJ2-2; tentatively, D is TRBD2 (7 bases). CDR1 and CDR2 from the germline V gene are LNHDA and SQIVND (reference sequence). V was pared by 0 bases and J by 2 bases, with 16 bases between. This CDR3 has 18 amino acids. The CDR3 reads CASSIDTGGYPNTGELFF. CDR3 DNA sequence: TGTGCCAGTAGTATAGACACGGGGGGCTACCCTAACACCGGGGAGCTGTTTTTT.

The CDR3 nucleotides are TGTGCCAGCAGCTTAGTTCTAGGTTACGAGCAGTACTTC. It specifies CASSLVLGYEQYF. The rearrangement uses TRBV7-2 and TRBJ2-5, with unresolved D. The DNA end is more similar to TRBJ2-7, so the J call may be wrong. Germline assignment: CDR1 SGHTA and CDR2 FQGNSA. The CDR3 length is 13 residues.

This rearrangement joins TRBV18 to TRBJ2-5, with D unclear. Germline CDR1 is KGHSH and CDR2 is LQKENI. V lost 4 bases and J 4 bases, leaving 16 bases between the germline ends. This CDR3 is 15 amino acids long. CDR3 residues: CASSHIPGGAETQYF. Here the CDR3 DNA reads TGTGCCAGCTCACACATCCCCGGTGGAGCAGAGACCCAGTACTTC.

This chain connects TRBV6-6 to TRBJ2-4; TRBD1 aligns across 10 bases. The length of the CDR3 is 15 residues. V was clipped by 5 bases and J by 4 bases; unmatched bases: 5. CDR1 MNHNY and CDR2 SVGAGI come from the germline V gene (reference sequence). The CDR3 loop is CASSGGTGEKNIQYF. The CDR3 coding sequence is TGTGCCAGCAGTGGCGGGACAGGGGAAAAAAACATTCAGTACTTC.

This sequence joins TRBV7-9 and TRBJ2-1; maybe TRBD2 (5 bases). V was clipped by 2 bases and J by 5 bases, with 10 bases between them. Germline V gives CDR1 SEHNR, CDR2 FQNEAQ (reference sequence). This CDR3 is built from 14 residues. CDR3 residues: CASSLWTAHNEQFF. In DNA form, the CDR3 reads TGTGCCAGCAGCTTATGGACTGCCCACAATGAGCAGTTCTTC.

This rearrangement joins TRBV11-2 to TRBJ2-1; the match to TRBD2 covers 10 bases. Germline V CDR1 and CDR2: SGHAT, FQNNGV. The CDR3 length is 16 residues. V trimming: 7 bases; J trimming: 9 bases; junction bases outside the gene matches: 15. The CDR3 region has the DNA TGTGCCAGCACACCCTTAGGACTAGCGGACGTAGGTGAGCAGTTCTTC. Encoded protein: CASTPLGLADVGEQFF.

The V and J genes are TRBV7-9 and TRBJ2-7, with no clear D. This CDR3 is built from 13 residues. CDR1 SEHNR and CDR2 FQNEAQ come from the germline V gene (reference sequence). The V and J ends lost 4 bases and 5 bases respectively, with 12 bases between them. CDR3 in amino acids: CASSSRGRDEQYF. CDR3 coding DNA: TGTGCCAGCAGCTCCAGAGGACGTGACGAGCAGTACTTC. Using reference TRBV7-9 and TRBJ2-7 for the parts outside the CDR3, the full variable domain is DTGVSQNPRHKITKRGQNVTFRCDPISEHNRLYWYRQTLGQGPEFLTYFQNEAQLEKSRLLSDRFSAERPKGSFSTLEIQRTEQGDSAMYLCASSSRGRDEQYFGPGTRLTVT.

CDR3 residues: CASSQEGARTDTQYF. The DNA for the CDR3 is TGCGCCAGCAGCCAAGAGGGGGCCCGCACAGATACGCAGTATTTT. This chain links TRBV4-1 with TRBJ2-3; a weak D match, TRBD1 (6 bases). The V gene's germline CDR1 is MGHRA and CDR2 YSYEKL. The length of the CDR3 is 15 residues. V shed 0 bases and J shed 1 base, with 8 bases lying between them.

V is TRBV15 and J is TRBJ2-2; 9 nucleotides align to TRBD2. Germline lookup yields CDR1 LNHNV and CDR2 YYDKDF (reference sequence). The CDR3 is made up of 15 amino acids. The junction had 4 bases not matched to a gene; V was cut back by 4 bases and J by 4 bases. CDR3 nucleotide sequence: TGTGCCACCAGCAAAAATAGCGGGAGCACCGGGGAGCTGTTTTTT. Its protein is CATSKNSGSTGELFF.

The CDR3 reads CASSLHQGSYEQYF. DNA of the CDR3: TGTGCCAGCAGCTTACATCAGGGATCCTACGAGCAGTACTTC. The chain carries TRBV11-2 and TRBJ2-7, with D perhaps matching TRBD1 (5 bases). Germline lookup yields CDR1 SGHAT and CDR2 FQNNGV. CDR3 length: 14 amino acids. The V gene lost 2 bases and the J gene lost 1 base, with 9 bases spanning the gap.

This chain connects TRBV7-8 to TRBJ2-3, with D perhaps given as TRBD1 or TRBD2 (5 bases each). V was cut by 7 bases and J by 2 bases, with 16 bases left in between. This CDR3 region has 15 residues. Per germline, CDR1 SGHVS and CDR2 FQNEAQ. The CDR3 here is CASTYDSGSTDTQYF. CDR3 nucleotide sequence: TGTGCCAGCACATACGACAGCGGATCCACAGATACGCAGTATTTT.

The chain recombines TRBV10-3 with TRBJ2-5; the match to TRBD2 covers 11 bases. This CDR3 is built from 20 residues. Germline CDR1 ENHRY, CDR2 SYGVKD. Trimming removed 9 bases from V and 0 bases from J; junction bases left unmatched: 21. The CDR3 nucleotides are TGTGCCATACTAACCAATCCCGGGGTAGCGGGAGGGACTTACCAAGAGACCCAGTACTTC. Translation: CAILTNPGVAGGTYQETQYF.

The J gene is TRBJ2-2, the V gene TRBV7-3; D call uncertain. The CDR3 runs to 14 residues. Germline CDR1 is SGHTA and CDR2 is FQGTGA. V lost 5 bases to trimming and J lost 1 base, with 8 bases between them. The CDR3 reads CASSPPGNTGELFF. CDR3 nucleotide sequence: TGTGCCAGCAGCCCCCCTGGGAACACCGGGGAGCTGTTTTTT.

CDR3 sequence (DNA): TGCGCCAGCAGCTCGGGACAGGGTGTTGCAGATACGCAGTATTTT. Translation gives CASSSGQGVADTQYF. V is TRBV5-1 and J is TRBJ2-3, with 9 bases fitting TRBD1. This CDR3 region has 15 residues. The trim removed 3 bases at V and 4 bases at J, leaving 6 bases unmatched. Germline lookup yields CDR1 SGHRS and CDR2 YFSETQ.

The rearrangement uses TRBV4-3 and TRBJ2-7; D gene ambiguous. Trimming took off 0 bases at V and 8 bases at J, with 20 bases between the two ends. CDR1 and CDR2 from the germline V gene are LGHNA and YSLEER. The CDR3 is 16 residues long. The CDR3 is CASSQDWPTPAGQQYF. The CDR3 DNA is TGCGCCAGCAGCCAAGATTGGCCTACCCCCGCTGGCCAGCAGTACTTC.

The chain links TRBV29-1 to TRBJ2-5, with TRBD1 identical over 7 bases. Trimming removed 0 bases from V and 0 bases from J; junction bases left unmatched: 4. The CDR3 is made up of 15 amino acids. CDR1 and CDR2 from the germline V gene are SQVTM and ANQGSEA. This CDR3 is CSVEDTGTDQETQYF. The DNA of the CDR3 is TGCAGCGTTGAAGATACGGGGACAGACCAAGAGACCCAGTACTTC. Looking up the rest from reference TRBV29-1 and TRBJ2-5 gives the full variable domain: SAVISQKPSRDICQRGTSLTIQCQVDSQVTMMFWYRQQPGQSLTLIATANQGSEATYESGFVIDKFPISRPNLTFSTLTVSNMSPEDSSIYLCSVEDTGTDQETQYFGPGTRLLVL.

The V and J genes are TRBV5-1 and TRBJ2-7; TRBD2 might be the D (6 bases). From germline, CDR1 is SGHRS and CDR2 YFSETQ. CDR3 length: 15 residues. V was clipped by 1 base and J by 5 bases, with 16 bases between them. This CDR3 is CASSLSLRGINEQYF. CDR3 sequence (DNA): TGCGCCAGCAGCTTGAGTCTTCGGGGGATTAACGAGCAGTACTTC.